The 9 T cell receptor beta chains presented below share a single source sample, sequenced in a study of cytomegalovirus exposure and HLA in healthy donors. 13 Jbeta primers and 60 Vbeta primers were used for the PCR. Data came from immunoSEQ multiplex PCR; TCRdb stores just in-frame clones and leaves some out. The sample has more than 100,000 clones; 72% are singletons. The sample comprised PBMCs. The receptors derive from a man in his fifties in good health and CMV-seropositive.

The genes are TRBV6-4 and TRBJ2-7, with D maybe TRBD2 (5 bases). The germline V gene has CDR1 MRHNA and CDR2 SNTAGT. This CDR3 has 14 residues. Trimming stripped 6 bases from V and 2 bases from J, with 14 bases between. The CDR3 is CASSIYRGPYEQYF. In DNA form, the CDR3 reads TGTGCCAGCAGCATATACCGGGGTCCCTACGAGCAGTACTTC.

The rearrangement uses TRBV28 and TRBJ1-2; D unclear. Germline loops: CDR1 MDHEN, CDR2 SYDVKM. V lost 7 bases, J lost 2 bases, and 8 bases lay in between. The CDR3 runs 12 residues. CDR3 amino acids: CASNRVNYGYTF. In DNA, the CDR3 is TGTGCCAGCAACCGAGTCAACTATGGCTACACCTTC.

The chain couples TRBV10-3 to TRBJ2-3; D possibly corresponds to TRBD2 (7 bases). Germline CDR1 is ENHRY and CDR2 is SYGVKD. Trimming took off 10 bases at V and 3 bases at J, with 14 bases between the two ends. This CDR3 spans 13 amino acids. CDR3 DNA: TGTGCCACCAGAGGGGGGGGGACAGATACGCAGTATTTT. This gives the protein CATRGGGTDTQYF.

The chain joins TRBV9 to TRBJ1-1; D gene ambiguous. The CDR3 length is 12 residues. V lost 0 bases and J 6 bases, leaving 6 bases between the germline ends. Germline lookup yields CDR1 SGDLS and CDR2 YYNGEE. CDR3 in amino acids: CASSVGGSEAFF. The CDR3 nucleotides are TGTGCCAGCAGCGTAGGAGGGTCTGAAGCTTTCTTT.

The chain combines TRBV19 with TRBJ2-1; 8 bases agree with TRBD2. CDR1 LNHDA and CDR2 SQIVND come from the germline V gene (reference sequence). V was clipped by 5 bases and J by 4 bases; unmatched bases: 10. The CDR3 loop spans 16 amino acids. DNA of the CDR3: TGTGCCAGTAGTGTCTTCGGGGGGGATAGATACAATGAGCAGTTCTTC. Translation: CASSVFGGDRYNEQFF.

Regarding this clone: The germline gene is not matched at one end of the junction; a read error may be the cause. The chain employs TRBV7-9 and TRBJ1-1; the D gene is possibly TRBD1 (5 bases). The CDR3 contains 16 residues. Germline V CDR1 and CDR2: SEHNR, FQNEAQ (reference sequence). The CDR3 loop reads CSSSSSGGALNTEAFF. CDR3 DNA: TGTTCCAGCAGCTCCTCGGGAGGGGCTTTGAACACTGAAGCTTTCTTT.

The chain has TRBV6-5 and TRBJ1-2; D possibly corresponds to TRBD1 (5 bases). Trimming took 2 bases from V and 8 from J, leaving 18 bases between them. This CDR3 has 15 amino acids. The germline V gene encodes CDR1 MNHEY and CDR2 SVGAGI. DNA of the CDR3: TGTGCCAGCAGTTACCTGGCCGGGAGGGACGGAGGCTACACCTTC. This encodes CASSYLAGRDGGYTF.

The chain joins TRBV5-1 to TRBJ2-5, with D possibly being TRBD1 (6 bases). Trimming shortened V by 4 bases and J by 3 bases, and 10 bases separated the two germline ends. There are 13 residues in the CDR3. The germline gives CDR1 SGHRS, CDR2 YFSETQ. The CDR3 protein is CASSPDREETQYF. The CDR3 nucleotides read TGCGCCAGCAGCCCGGACAGAGAAGAGACCCAGTACTTC.

The chain uses TRBV7-9 and TRBJ2-5; D may be TRBD2 (6 bases). The J call may be incorrect, as the DNA end agrees better with TRBJ2-7. Germline CDR1 and CDR2: SEHNR and FQNEAQ (reference sequence). The CDR3 loop spans 14 amino acids. The CDR3 nucleotides are TGTGCCAGCAGCTTAGCCGGGACTCCTTCCGAGCAGTACTTC. It yields the protein CASSLAGTPSEQYF.